This TCR beta chain was profiled in a study of technical replicates of blood from a few donors. This clone appeared a single time. The table came from immunoSEQ multiplex PCR; TCRdb's copy has only in-frame clones and leaves some out. The sample comprises about 73,000 clones, 90% to 95% of which are singletons, and approximately 4.4% rests with the top ten. This CDR3 comprises 16 residues. V trimming: 3 bases; J trimming: 1 base; junction bases outside the gene matches: 8. Germline CDR1 reads LNHDA; CDR2 reads SQIVND (reference sequence). This chain joins TRBV19 and TRBJ2-7; TRBD1 matches 8 bases. The receptor was derived from a human donor in good health. Some clones in this sample may be carry-over from other donors' samples. Sequenced: PBMCs. CDR3 nucleotides: TGTGCCAGTAGTATGGGAGGCCAGGGGGCGTCCTACGAGCAGTACTTC. Amino acid sequence: CASSMGGQGASYEQYF. Supplemented by reference TRBV19 and TRBJ2-7, the full variable domain reads DGGITQSPKYLFRKEGQNVTLSCEQNLNHDAMYWYRQDPGQGLRLIYYSQIVNDFQKGDIAEGYSVSREKKESFPLTVTSAQKNPTAFYLCASSMGGQGASYEQYFGPGTRLTVT.